The clone carrying this T cell receptor (beta chain) has only one observation. The antigen remains unidentified. This specimen comes from a study of blood T cells in healthy people across ages. Study-wide results and caveats: Naive CD4+ cell counts and diversity both ran higher in long-lived than in aged donors.

A second 7 to 11 cycle PCR used barcoded and J-beta primers. Sequencing of every sample gave 3 million or more CDR3-containing paired-end reads. MiXCR, applied by TCRdb to the 5' RACE reads, yields one record per CDR3 protein. Among some 1.5 million distinct CDR3 sequences listed, 40% to 45% were seen once. The V and J ends lost 0 bases and 3 bases, in that order; junction bases with no gene match: 2. Germline CDR1 SNHLY, CDR2 FYNNEI. This CDR3 is built from 15 residues. The V and J genes are TRBV2 and TRBJ2-5; 9 nucleotides align to TRBD1. Specimen: blood. The sequence was obtained from a woman under 30 in good health. In nucleotides, the CDR3 is TGTGCCAGCAGTGAAGCTGGGGACAGGGAAGAGACCCAGTACTTC. Encoded protein: CASSEAGDREETQYF.